The 24 T cell receptor beta chains reported below all come from one sample, sequenced in a study of graft-versus-host responses after intestinal transplantation. The antigens of these receptors remain unknown. The method was immunoSEQ multiplex PCR; TCRdb's version includes in-frame clones alone and lacks a portion of them. The table includes around 110,000 clones, around nine tenths detected once. The sample here was unstimulated CD4+ T cells sorted from spleen or lymph node cells, taken before intestinal transplant. The receptors were gathered from a human donor who received an intestinal transplant.

This chain joins TRBV7-9 and TRBJ2-1, with D maybe TRBD2 (5 bases). This CDR3 is 14 amino acids long. V was pared by 2 bases and J by 0 bases, with 5 bases between. Germline CDR1 is SEHNR and CDR2 is FQNEAQ (reference sequence). In DNA, the CDR3 is TGTGCCAGCAGCTTACGGGGCTCCTACAATGAGCAGTTCTTC. Amino acid sequence: CASSLRGSYNEQFF.

The chain carries TRBV7-3 and TRBJ2-1; TRBD2 aligns across 13 bases. V shed 2 bases, J shed 6 bases, and the junction held 4 bases outside the gene matches. The CDR3 extends over 16 amino acids. The V gene's germline CDR1 is SGHTA and CDR2 FQGTGA. The CDR3 loop reads CASSLFGTSGTNEQFF. The CDR3 nucleotides are TGTGCCAGCAGCTTATTTGGGACTAGCGGGACCAATGAGCAGTTCTTC.

V usage is TRBV2 and J usage is TRBJ2-6; D gene ambiguous. The V end was cut by 5 bases, the J end by 3 bases, with 8 bases between. This CDR3 has 14 amino acids. The germline CDR1 and CDR2 sequences are SNHLY and FYNNEI. CDR3 protein: CASSTGLGANVLTF. The DNA of the CDR3 is TGTGCCAGCAGTACGGGTCTTGGGGCCAACGTCCTGACTTTC. The whole variable domain, filled in from reference TRBV2 and TRBJ2-6, reads EPEVTQTPSHQVTQMGQEVILRCVPISNHLYFYWYRQILGQKVEFLVSFYNNEISEKSEIFDDQFSVERPDGSNFTLKIRSTKLEDSAMYFCASSTGLGANVLTFGAGSRLTVL.

The V call is TRBV6-6, the J call TRBJ2-6, with D unresolved. Trimming pared 2 bases from V and 0 bases from J, leaving 5 bases between. The CDR3 has 15 amino acids. Germline CDR1 reads MNHNY; CDR2 reads SVGAGI (reference sequence). CDR3 sequence (DNA): TGTGCCAGCAGTTACCTAAACTCTGGGGCCAACGTCCTGACTTTC. Protein: CASSYLNSGANVLTF.

The chain recombines TRBV7-2 with TRBJ1-1, with a tentative D call TRBD1 (5 bases). The CDR3 is 15 amino acids. V was shortened by 2 bases and J by 3 bases, with 13 bases between the two germline ends. Germline V lookup: CDR1 SGHTA, CDR2 FQGNSA. The CDR3 region is CASSLKVLGDTEAFF. CDR3 nucleotides: TGTGCCAGCAGCTTAAAAGTTTTAGGGGACACTGAAGCTTTCTTT.

This clone has a single count. V gene TRBV29-1 combines with J gene TRBJ2-7; TRBD1 might be the D (6 bases). CDR1 and CDR2 (germline): SQVTM, ANQGSEA. This CDR3 contains 11 residues. The V gene lost 4 bases and the J gene lost 3 bases, with 7 bases spanning the gap. The CDR3 reads CSVARGYEQYF. In DNA form, the CDR3 reads TGCAGCGTTGCCAGGGGCTACGAGCAGTACTTC.

This chain connects TRBV5-4 to TRBJ2-5; 9 bases agree with TRBD2. After removal of 0 bases from V and 4 bases from J, the junction contained 4 bases not matched to a gene. The CDR3 loop spans 15 amino acids. Germline CDR1 reads SGHNT; CDR2 reads YYREEE (reference sequence). As DNA, the CDR3 is TGTGCCAGCAGCTTGGGCGGGGGGGCGATAGAGACCCAGTACTTC. This translates into CASSLGGGAIETQYF.

Only one count was recorded for this clone. The chain uses TRBV5-1 and TRBJ2-5; TRBD2 agrees at 8 bases. The V gene end was trimmed by 3 bases and the J gene end by 4 bases; junction bases not matched to a gene: 8. Germline loops: CDR1 SGHRS, CDR2 YFSETQ. The CDR3 sequence is 15 residues long. The CDR3 DNA follows: TGCGCCAGCAGCTCTCTAGCGGGTCGCTTAGAGACCCAGTACTTC. Its translation: CASSSLAGRLETQYF.

This clone was observed a single time. The rearrangement links TRBV5-4 to TRBJ1-4, with a possible D match to TRBD1 (5 bases). The CDR3 totals 16 residues. Germline values: CDR1 SGHNT, CDR2 YYREEE (reference sequence). The V end was cut by 4 bases, the J end by 3 bases, with 16 bases between. The CDR3 DNA reads TGTGCCAGCAGCGGAGGGGCTACAGAAGCTAATGAAAAACTGTTTTTT. Amino acid sequence: CASSGGATEANEKLFF.

The chain carries TRBV6-5 and TRBJ1-1; tentatively, D is TRBD1 (6 bases). The length of the CDR3 is 15 residues. Trimming took 8 bases from V and 4 from J, leaving 20 bases between them. From germline, CDR1 is MNHEY and CDR2 SVGAGI. Here the CDR3 reads CASHTQGRGGTEAFF. CDR3 nucleotides: TGTGCCAGCCATACGCAAGGCAGGGGCGGCACTGAAGCTTTCTTT.

Points on this clone: A junction boundary mismatches the germline segment, possibly from a read error. This rearrangement joins TRBV12-5 to TRBJ1-2; no clear D. Germline V lookup: CDR1 LGHNT, CDR2 FRNRAP. The CDR3 consists of 13 residues. The CDR3 loop reads CASGLQTDYGCTF. As DNA, the CDR3 is TGTGCTAGTGGTTTGCAAACGGACTATGGCTGCACCTTC. The whole variable domain, filled in from reference TRBV12-5 and TRBJ1-2, reads DARVTQTPRHKVTEMGQEVTMRCQPILGHNTVFWYRQTMMQGLELLAYFRNRAPLDDSGMPKDRFSAEMPDATLATLKIQPSEPRDSAVYFCASGLQTDYGCTFGSGTRLTVV.

This CDR3 reads CASSQSRDRGTSGNTIYF. CDR3 nucleotides: TGTGCCAGCAGCCAATCCAGGGACAGGGGTACCTCTGGAAACACCATATATTTT. The V gene is TRBV4-2, the J gene TRBJ1-3; 10 nucleotides align to TRBD1. V lost 2 bases to trimming and J lost 0 bases; unmatched junction nucleotides: 7. The CDR3 has 18 amino acids. The germline V gene encodes CDR1 LGHNA and CDR2 YNFKEQ.

The rearrangement links TRBV5-5 to TRBJ1-5, with D possibly being TRBD1 (5 bases). Germline CDR1 is SGHKS and CDR2 is YYEKEE (reference sequence). Trimming removed 0 bases at V and 0 bases at J, with 10 bases between. This CDR3 contains 16 residues. CDR3 bases: TGTGCCAGCAGCTTGGTGGCGACAGTTAGCAATCAGCCCCAGCATTTT. Translated, it gives CASSLVATVSNQPQHF. Combining the CDR3 with reference TRBV5-5 and TRBJ1-5 gives the whole variable domain DAGVTQSPTHLIKTRGQQVTLRCSPISGHKSVSWYQQVLGQGPQFIFQYYEKEERGRGNFPDRFSARQFPNYSSELNVNALLLGDSALYLCASSLVATVSNQPQHFGDGTRLSIL.

This rearrangement joins TRBV6-1 to TRBJ1-1, with 7 positions matching TRBD1. V dropped 6 bases and J dropped 3; count of bases not matched to a gene: 4. The CDR3 runs 13 residues. CDR1 is MNHNS and CDR2 is SASEGT in the germline V gene. The CDR3 region has the DNA TGTGCCAGCAGCCGGGACAGTTACACTGAAGCTTTCTTT. Its translation is CASSRDSYTEAFF.

This clone was picked up a small number of times. The chain links TRBV2 to TRBJ1-5; D is ambiguous. Trimming removed 6 bases at V and 6 bases at J, with 9 bases between. From germline, CDR1 is SNHLY and CDR2 FYNNEI. This CDR3 comprises 12 residues. The CDR3 coding sequence is TGTGCCAGCAGCTCCACTTCTCAGCCCCAGCATTTT. It codes for CASSSTSQPQHF.

This sequence joins TRBV11-2 and TRBJ1-1, with TRBD1 identical over 7 bases. J was trimmed by 4 bases and V by 2 bases; bases with no gene match: 4. This CDR3 region has 14 residues. Per germline, CDR1 SGHAT and CDR2 FQNNGV. DNA for the CDR3: TGTGCCAGCAGCTTATCCCAGGGGGTCACTGAAGCTTTCTTT. Amino acid sequence: CASSLSQGVTEAFF.

The chain uses TRBV7-2 and TRBJ2-7, with D possibly being TRBD2 (6 bases). Germline loops: CDR1 SGHTA, CDR2 FQGNSA. Trimming took 0 bases from V and 1 from J, leaving 13 bases between them. CDR3 length equals 16 residues. DNA for the CDR3: TGTGCCAGCAGCTTAGCTTGGGGGGTCGGGTCCTACGAGCAGTACTTC. Protein: CASSLAWGVGSYEQYF.

V usage is TRBV18 and J usage is TRBJ1-1; D is unresolved. Germline assignment: CDR1 KGHSH and CDR2 LQKENI. CDR3 length: 13 residues. Trimming stripped 3 bases from V and 0 bases from J, with 5 bases between. The CDR3 DNA is TGTGCCAGCTCACCCGGGATGAACACTGAAGCTTTCTTT. This codes for CASSPGMNTEAFF.

The chain couples TRBV27 to TRBJ2-7; TRBD1 matches at 11 bases. Germline V CDR1 and CDR2: MNHEY, SMNVEV (reference sequence). This CDR3 is built from 20 residues. V lost 0 bases, J lost 2 bases, and 15 bases stayed unmatched. The CDR3 spells CASSLSLTPRTGGRAYEQYF. The DNA for the CDR3 is TGTGCCAGCAGTTTATCGCTCACCCCCCGGACAGGGGGCAGGGCCTACGAGCAGTACTTC.

This chain's CDR3 is CASSQEGRGLGGYTF. DNA for the CDR3: TGTGCCAGCAGCCAAGAGGGTCGTGGTTTGGGCGGCTACACCTTC. The genes are TRBV4-2 and TRBJ1-2; no clear D. The CDR3 is 15 residues long. CDR1 is LGHNA and CDR2 is YNFKEQ in the germline V gene. V gave up 0 bases and J gave up 8 bases, with 16 bases separating them.

CDR3 protein: CASRESSGSTDTQYF. The CDR3 bases are TGTGCCAGCAGAGAGTCTTCGGGGAGCACAGATACGCAGTATTTT. The chain is built from TRBV6-5 and TRBJ2-3; D may be TRBD2 (5 bases). Germline assignment: CDR1 MNHEY and CDR2 SVGAGI. Between the trimmed V and J ends, which lost 6 bases and 0 bases, there was a span of 13 bases. This CDR3 region has 15 residues.

This clone was recorded once. This rearrangement joins TRBV7-2 to TRBJ2-7, with D maybe TRBD1 (6 bases). Germline lookup yields CDR1 SGHTA and CDR2 FQGNSA. With 0 bases removed from V and 2 bases from J, the gap between germline ends came to 8 bases. The CDR3 consists of 14 residues. This chain's CDR3 is CASSLAGAPYEQYF. Here the CDR3 DNA reads TGTGCCAGCAGCTTAGCGGGGGCGCCCTACGAGCAGTACTTC.

The gene calls are TRBV30 and TRBJ2-7; tentatively, D is TRBD2 (6 bases). The germline V gene encodes CDR1 GTSNPN and CDR2 SVGIG (reference sequence). V lost 5 bases and J 2 bases, leaving 19 bases between the germline ends. The length of the CDR3 is 15 residues. Written as DNA, the CDR3 is TGTGCCTGGGCTTCTCCTCGTAGCGGCCCCTACGAGCAGTACTTC. Encoded protein: CAWASPRSGPYEQYF.

The chain carries TRBV6-5 and TRBJ1-2, with 10 bases aligning to TRBD1. Germline CDR1 is MNHEY and CDR2 is SVGAGI. V was pared by 0 bases and J by 8 bases, with 6 bases of the junction left unmatched. CDR3 length: 15 amino acids. CDR3 in amino acids: CASSYSGQGVRGYTF. The CDR3 bases are TGTGCCAGCAGTTACTCTGGACAGGGGGTTCGCGGCTACACCTTC.